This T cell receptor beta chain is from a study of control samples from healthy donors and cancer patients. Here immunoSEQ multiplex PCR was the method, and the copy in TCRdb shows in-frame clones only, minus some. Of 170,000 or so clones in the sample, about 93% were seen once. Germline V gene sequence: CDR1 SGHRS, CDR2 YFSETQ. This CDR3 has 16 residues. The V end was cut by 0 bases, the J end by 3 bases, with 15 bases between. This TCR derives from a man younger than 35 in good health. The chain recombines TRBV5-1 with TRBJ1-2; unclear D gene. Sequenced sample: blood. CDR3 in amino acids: CASSLDPRRNYYGYTF. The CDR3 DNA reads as TGCGCCAGCAGCTTGGACCCCCGACGGAACTACTATGGCTACACCTTC.